This is a list of T cell receptor beta chains from one sample in a study of shared clonotypes between healthy human individuals. Libraries were prepared by immunoSEQ multiplex PCR; TCRdb keeps only in-frame clonotypes and omits some of them. This table holds approximately 2,300,000 clones, 80% to 95% found once. The sequenced sample was naive CD4+ T cells from PBMCs. The receptors originated from a man between 18 and 35 years old in good health. Some clones in this sample may be carry-over from other donors' samples. Both conserved end residues are part of each CDR3. Fields, in order: J gene, V gene, D gene, clone size, CDR3 DNA, CDR3 protein. D genes are given only for firm matches. Not all rows give a size; the values are once, few, many and, for expanded clones, a class.

TRBJ2-7,TRBV6-5,-,-,TGTGCCAGCAGTTACTCGATCACAGAAGTTACCTACGAGCAGTACTTC,CASSYSITEVTYEQYF
TRBJ2-2,TRBV5-1,-,-,TGCGCCAGCAGCCCTTTCGGAACTGCGGGCACCGGGGAGCTGTTTTTT,CASSPFGTAGTGELFF
TRBJ1-5,TRBV6-6,-,once,TGTGCCAGCAGCCAAGGGGTTTCCAATCAGCCCCAGCATTTT,CASSQGVSNQPQHF
TRBJ1-4,TRBV11-2,-,once,TGTGCCAGCAGCACCTGGGCCCCGACGGGGGGCGAAAAACTGTTTTTT,CASSTWAPTGGEKLFF
TRBJ2-7,TRBV18,-,-,TGTGCCAGCTCACCTTCCGGGGGCGGGGGCCACGAGCAGTACTTC,CASSPSGGGGHEQYF
TRBJ2-1,TRBV18,-,-,TGTGCCAGCTCAGGTGGGCTTTCCTACAATGAGCAGTTCTTC,CASSGGLSYNEQFF
TRBJ1-3,TRBV2,-,-,TGTGCCAGCGGCTCGTATCATATAACTGGAAACACCATATATTTT,CASGSYHITGNTIYF
TRBJ2-7,TRBV28,-,once,TGTGCCAGCAGTCCCGGAGGGGGGGCGATCCCGACCTACGAGCAGTACTTC,CASSPGGGAIPTYEQYF
TRBJ2-1,TRBV4-2,-,-,TGTGCCAGCAGCCCCAGGCTAATGGGAAGCTCCTACAATGAGCAGTTCTTC,CASSPRLMGSSYNEQFF
TRBJ1-5,TRBV19,TRBD1,-,TGTGCCAGTAGGGGACAGCTGAATTTGCCCCAGCATTTT,CASRGQLNLPQHF
TRBJ1-3,TRBV7-9,-,-,TGTGCCAGCAGCCCCGTTGGGAGTTACTCTGGAAACACCATATATTTT,CASSPVGSYSGNTIYF
TRBJ1-5,TRBV28,TRBD1,-,TGTGCCAGCAGTTTGGCAGGGGGCGCGAGCAATCAGCCCCAGCATTTT,CASSLAGGASNQPQHF
TRBJ2-7,TRBV5-4,TRBD1,-,TGTGCCAGCAGCTTGTGGGACAGGGCGTACGAGCAGTACTTC,CASSLWDRAYEQYF
TRBJ2-3,TRBV4-1,TRBD2,-,TGCGCCAGCAGCTACCCGGGACTAGCGGTGACAGATACGCAGTATTTT,CASSYPGLAVTDTQYF
TRBJ1-6,TRBV13,TRBD1,-,TGTGCCAGCAGCGGAGTGGGACAGGGAGAATATAATTCACCCCTCCACTTT,CASSGVGQGEYNSPLHF
TRBJ2-6,TRBV21-1,-,-,TGTGCCAGCAGCAAAGTGTCGTTCCCAAAGGGGGAACGCTCTGGGGCCAACGTCCTGACTTTC,CASSKVSFPKGERSGANVLTF
TRBJ1-1,TRBV18,-,-,TGTGCCAGCTCACCACTTAAAACAGGTCTCTCTGAAGCTTTCTTT,CASSPLKTGLSEAFF